The sequence of this T cell receptor (beta chain) was determined in a study of shared T cell receptors in the human thymus. Sequenced by immunoSEQ multiplex PCR; TCRdb stores in-frame clones only, minus some. The table has approximately 400,000 clones, 95% seen once. This CDR3 is 13 amino acids long. The V end was cut by 5 bases, the J end by 6 bases, with 14 bases between. Germline V CDR1 and CDR2: SEHNR, FQNEAQ (reference sequence). The chain is built from TRBV7-9 and TRBJ2-7, with D perhaps TRBD2 (5 bases). The sequence derives from a human donor. Sequenced input: thymocytes. The CDR3 protein is CASSPRRGCEQYF. CDR3 coding DNA: TGTGCCAGCAGCCCCCGCCGGGGTTGCGAGCAGTACTTC.